The present T cell receptor beta chain was sequenced within a study of blood T cell repertoires in COVID-19. Study context: T cells, B-cell-depleted T cells, or PBMCs supplied cDNA or gDNA.

Ages ranged from about 18 to 89 years, with residence in 20 to 30 US areas. Participants had their cohort set by participant-reported clinical history. Symptom resolution, clearance, or two negative PCRs marked donors in Cohort 3 as recovered. After removal of 5 bases from V and 0 bases from J, the junction contained 1 base not matched to a gene. Germline lookup yields CDR1 MNHEY and CDR2 SVGAGI. This CDR3 is built from 14 residues. Method: immunoSEQ multiplex PCR; TCRdb's copy keeps in-frame clones and lacks some. The sample includes about 260,000 clones, about 88% of them seen just once. Sequencing was carried out using PBMCs or T cells enriched from blood (not recorded which). The TCR was taken from a woman between 50 and 59 years old who had recovered from COVID-19. The gene calls are TRBV6-5 and TRBJ1-1, with 9 bases fitting TRBD1. CDR3: CASSNRGLNTEAFF. CDR3 sequence (DNA): TGTGCCAGCAGTAACAGGGGGCTGAACACTGAAGCTTTCTTT.